The 20 T cell receptor beta chains below were found in one sample sequenced in a study of spatial heterogeneity in lung cancer. Study-wide results and limits: Tumoral mutation counts were tracked by counts of expanded intratumoral alpha and beta TCRs.

No antigens are known for them. Time point indicated: sample taken at primary tumor resection. TCRdb reprocessed the 5' RACE reads with MiXCR, giving one entry per CDR3 protein. The sample contains some 97,000 distinct CDR3 sequences, roughly 4.5% of which appear only once. Source: lung tumor tissue, taken at surgery. These receptor sequences come from a male donor with early-stage non-small cell lung cancer.

V and J are TRBV20-1 and TRBJ2-7, with D perhaps TRBD2 (5 bases). Germline V gene lookup returns CDR1 DFQATT and CDR2 SNEGSKA (reference sequence). The CDR3 extends over 14 amino acids. Trimming cost V 0 bases and J 2 bases, with 11 bases left between them. The CDR3 loop is CSARDLEDPYEQYF. The DNA of the CDR3 is TGCAGTGCTAGAGATTTGGAGGACCCCTACGAGCAGTACTTC.

At least ten counts were recorded for this clonotype. The V and J genes are TRBV10-3 and TRBJ1-4; a possible D gene is TRBD1 (5 bases). The V and J ends lost 3 bases and 7 bases respectively, with 15 bases between them. Germline values: CDR1 ENHRY, CDR2 SYGVKD. This CDR3 region has 15 residues. CDR3 in DNA: TGTGCCATCAGTGATTTTGCGGGGCAGACTGAAAAACTGTTTTTT. Encoded protein: CAISDFAGQTEKLFF.

This clonotype was detected many times. This rearrangement joins TRBV4-1 to TRBJ2-7, with D possibly being TRBD1 (6 bases). Germline-derived CDR1 and CDR2 are MGHRA and YSYEKL. V was shortened by 0 bases and J by 6 bases, with 21 bases between the two germline ends. CDR3 size: 17 residues. CDR3 nucleotide sequence: TGCGCCAGCAGCCAAGAGATCCCCGACAGGACCTGGGTCGAGCAGTACTTC. Its protein product is CASSQEIPDRTWVEQYF.

This clonotype was counted between two and nine times. The gene calls are TRBV5-1 and TRBJ2-5; the D is unclear. The CDR3 has 14 amino acids. The V end lost 0 bases, the J end lost 2 bases, and 8 bases lay between the germline ends. In germline, CDR1 is SGHRS, CDR2 YFSETQ. CDR3 residues: CASSLAQEQETQYF. DNA for the CDR3: TGCGCCAGCAGCTTGGCTCAGGAGCAAGAGACCCAGTACTTC.

This clonotype appeared many times. The chain carries TRBV6-6 and TRBJ1-6, with TRBD1 matching over 8 bases. The CDR3 contains 17 residues. Germline V lookup: CDR1 MNHNY, CDR2 SVGAGI (reference sequence). The V segment lost 0 bases and the J segment 7 bases; nucleotides outside the gene matches: 8. CDR3 residues: CASSYSRTGLTNSPLHF. In DNA, the CDR3 is TGTGCCAGCAGTTACTCGAGGACAGGGTTGACGAATTCACCCCTCCACTTT.

The chain joins TRBV28 to TRBJ2-1; D is uncertain. V was trimmed by 7 bases and J by 7 bases, leaving 17 bases between them. The CDR3 spans 14 residues. The germline CDR1 and CDR2 sequences are MDHEN and SYDVKM. CDR3 protein: CASIPKWESNEQFF. The CDR3, as DNA: TGTGCCAGCATCCCCAAGTGGGAATCAAATGAGCAGTTCTTC.

The chain couples TRBV10-3 to TRBJ2-3; 8 nucleotides match TRBD2. CDR3 length: 14 residues. The J segment lost 0 bases and the V segment lost 6 bases, leaving 2 bases of the junction unmatched. Germline values: CDR1 ENHRY, CDR2 SYGVKD. The DNA of the CDR3 is TGTGCCATCAGCAGCGGGAGAAGCACAGATACGCAGTATTTT. Its protein is CAISSGRSTDTQYF.

As concerns this clonotype: This clone may be a read error of a much larger clone one base away. The chain couples TRBV7-2 to TRBJ2-3; D is possibly TRBD2 (5 bases). The CDR3 consists of 14 residues. Germline CDR1 and CDR2: SGHTA and FQGNSA. Trimming pared 4 bases from V and 5 bases from J, leaving 13 bases between. CDR3 amino acids: CASSSRLLQDTQYF. The CDR3 coding sequence is TGTGCCAGCAGCTCTCGACTACTTCAAGATACGCAGTATTTT.

In its sample, this clonotype was seen many times. The chain uses TRBV20-1 and TRBJ2-7; 7 positions match TRBD2. Germline assignment: CDR1 DFQATT and CDR2 SNEGSKA (reference sequence). The V gene end was trimmed by 2 bases and the J gene end by 1 base; junction bases not matched to a gene: 8. The CDR3 spans 15 residues. The CDR3 loop reads CSARLPPSGSYEQYF. The CDR3 DNA is TGCAGTGCTAGACTTCCGCCTAGCGGATCCTACGAGCAGTACTTC.

This clonotype was seen at least ten times. The CDR3 region has the DNA TGCGCCAGCAGCGCGAGGACGGGTACCGAGCAGTACTTC. Encoded protein: CASSARTGTEQYF. The chain joins TRBV4-1 to TRBJ2-7; D not resolved. The CDR3 runs 13 residues. CDR1 is MGHRA, CDR2 YSYEKL, per germline. V was clipped by 5 bases and J by 6 bases, with 14 bases between them.

This clonotype was observed at least ten times. The rearrangement joins TRBV29-1 to TRBJ2-1; 12 positions match TRBD2. Trimming at V came to 2 bases and at J to 4 bases, leaving 9 bases not matched to a gene. Germline CDR1 is SQVTM and CDR2 is ANQGSEA. CDR3 length: 17 amino acids. In DNA, the CDR3 is TGCAGCGTTGAAAAACTAGCGGGAGGACCCGTATACAATGAGCAGTTCTTC. As protein: CSVEKLAGGPVYNEQFF.

This clonotype came up many times. V and J are TRBV5-6 and TRBJ2-1; 8 nucleotides agree with TRBD2. The trim removed 5 bases at V and 4 bases at J, leaving 11 bases unmatched. The CDR3 contains 16 residues. CDR1 SGHDT and CDR2 YYEEEE come from the germline V gene. CDR3 amino acids: CASSSPLREAYNEQFF. The CDR3 nucleotides read TGTGCCAGCAGTTCCCCCTTGCGGGAGGCTTACAATGAGCAGTTCTTC.

This clonotype was picked up many times. This rearrangement joins TRBV6-6 to TRBJ2-1; 9 nucleotides line up with TRBD2. The germline V gene encodes CDR1 MNHNY and CDR2 SVGAGI (reference sequence). The CDR3 contains 13 residues. V was clipped by 2 bases and J by 15 bases; unmatched bases: 8. The CDR3 region is CASSYTLAGDLFF. Here the CDR3 DNA reads TGTGCCAGCAGTTACACTTTAGCGGGAGATCTGTTCTTC.

This clonotype was seen at least ten times. V usage is TRBV4-1 and J usage is TRBJ1-5; TRBD1 aligns across 12 bases. CDR3 length equals 15 residues. Germline lookup yields CDR1 MGHRA and CDR2 YSYEKL. Losses at the gene ends were 0 bases for V and 9 bases for J; bases not matched to a gene: 3. DNA of the CDR3: TGCGCCAGCAGCCAAGAAGGGACAGGGGGCTGGCCCCAGCATTTT. Translation gives CASSQEGTGGWPQHF.

The sample holds many counts of this clonotype. This chain connects TRBV12-5 to TRBJ2-3; 13 bases are shared with TRBD2. The trim removed 7 bases at V and 0 bases at J, leaving 13 bases unmatched. CDR1 and CDR2 from the germline V gene are LGHNT and FRNRAP. The CDR3 consists of 19 residues. CDR3 sequence (DNA): TGTGCTAGTGCCCGCGGGACTAGCGGGGTGGGTCTTAGCACAGATACGCAGTATTTT. This translates into CASARGTSGVGLSTDTQYF.

The chain has TRBV5-1 and TRBJ2-7; D unresolved. The CDR3 spans 14 residues. Germline CDR1 is SGHRS and CDR2 is YFSETQ. The ends were cut back, 4 bases at V and 2 bases at J, with 13 bases in the middle. CDR3 DNA: TGCGCCAGCAGCCCTGAGGTAGCCACCTACGAGCAGTACTTC. Encoded protein: CASSPEVATYEQYF. The full variable domain, with the rest looked up from reference TRBV5-1 and TRBJ2-7, is KAGVTQTPRYLIKTRGQQVTLSCSPISGHRSVSWYQQTPGQGLQFLFEYFSETQRNKGNFPGRFSGRQFSNSRSEMNVSTLELGDSALYLCASSPEVATYEQYFGPGTRLTVT.

This clonotype was detected many times. The chain carries TRBV5-1 and TRBJ2-2; D is uncertain. The ends were cut back, 10 bases at V and 6 bases at J, with 10 bases in the middle. The germline V gene has CDR1 SGHRS and CDR2 YFSETQ. The CDR3 is 11 residues long. The CDR3 protein is CASQFAGELFF. The DNA of the CDR3 is TGCGCCTCCCAGTTCGCCGGGGAGCTGTTTTTT. The variable domain in full, with the rest retrieved from reference TRBV5-1 and TRBJ2-2, is KAGVTQTPRYLIKTRGQQVTLSCSPISGHRSVSWYQQTPGQGLQFLFEYFSETQRNKGNFPGRFSGRQFSNSRSEMNVSTLELGDSALYLCASQFAGELFFGEGSRLTVL.

This clonotype appeared many times. The genes are TRBV18 and TRBJ2-1, with 11 positions matching TRBD2. The V gene's germline CDR1 is KGHSH and CDR2 LQKENI. V shed 0 bases and J 4 bases; nucleotides not matched to a gene: 5. The CDR3 covers 17 residues. In DNA, the CDR3 is TGTGCCAGCTCACCACCTCAACTAGCGGGAGCATACAATGAGCAGTTCTTC. Translating gives CASSPPQLAGAYNEQFF.

In its sample, this clonotype was seen a few times. This chain joins TRBV12-3 or TRBV12-4 and TRBJ2-5; 8 bases align to TRBD2. The CDR3 is made up of 15 amino acids. J was trimmed by 1 base and V by 4 bases; bases with no gene match: 5. CDR3 DNA sequence: TGTGCCAGCAGTTCCCAACTAGCGGCCCAAGAGACCCAGTACTTC. The encoded protein is CASSSQLAAQETQYF.

The table lists this clonotype with many counts. The chain employs TRBV20-1 and TRBJ2-2; 9 bases map to TRBD2. Germline values: CDR1 DFQATT, CDR2 SNEGSKA (reference sequence). This CDR3 is 15 amino acids long. V lost 3 bases and J lost 4; bases outside the gene matches: 6. CDR3 sequence: CSASAGGRATGELFF. The CDR3 region has the DNA TGCAGTGCTAGTGCCGGCGGGAGGGCCACCGGGGAGCTGTTTTTT.